This T cell receptor (beta chain) is drawn from a study of T cell responses to AZD1222 COVID-19 vaccine. As regards this clone: It is unclear where the CDR3 begins or ends on the DNA, so no DNA is shown, and the CDR3 is as TCRdb lists it.

Germline CDR1 and CDR2: MNHEY and SVGAGI. The CDR3 extends over 13 residues, inclusive of both ends. The protocol was immunoSEQ multiplex PCR, while the TCRdb copy is restricted to in-frame clones and leaves out a portion. The sample has about 35,000 clones, more than 75% seen once. The sample was peripheral blood, taken 28 days after the second AZD1222 dose. The clonotype was recovered from an adult who received the AZD1222 COVID-19 vaccine. The rearrangement uses TRBV6-5 and TRBJ2-1; the tabulated D call, TRBD1, remains unverified against the DNA. The CDR3: CASILDRGNEQFF.